Sequencing of this T cell receptor beta chain was carried out in a study of cytomegalovirus exposure and HLA in healthy donors. In this sample, this clone turned up once. V lost 2 bases to trimming and J lost 1 base; unmatched junction nucleotides: 2. The CDR3 loop spans 16 amino acids. From germline, CDR1 is SGHVS and CDR2 FQNEAQ. Produced via immunoSEQ multiplex PCR; TCRdb's table is partial and in-frame only. The sample includes about 200,000 clones, about 84% of them seen just once. The sequence came from a woman under 30 in good health and CMV-seronegative. The V gene is TRBV7-8, the J gene TRBJ2-5; 12 bases line up with TRBD2. Sequencing input: PBMCs. The CDR3 loop reads CASSLLAGGLQETQYF. The CDR3 DNA sequence: TGTGCCAGCAGCTTACTAGCGGGAGGGCTCCAAGAGACCCAGTACTTC.